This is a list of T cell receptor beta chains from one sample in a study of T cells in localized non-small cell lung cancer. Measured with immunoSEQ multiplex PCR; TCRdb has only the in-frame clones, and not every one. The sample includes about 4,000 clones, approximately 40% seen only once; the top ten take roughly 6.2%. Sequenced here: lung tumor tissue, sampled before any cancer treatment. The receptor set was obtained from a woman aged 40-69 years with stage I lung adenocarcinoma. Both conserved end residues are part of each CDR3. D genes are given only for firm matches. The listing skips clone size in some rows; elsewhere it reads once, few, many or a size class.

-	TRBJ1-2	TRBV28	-	TGTGCCAGCAGTTTGGCCCAAGGTCACCATGGCTACACCTTC	CASSLAQGHHGYTF
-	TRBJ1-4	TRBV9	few	TGTGCCAGCAGTAATGGACCCCTACTGAATGAAAAACTGTTTTTT	CASSNGPLLNEKLFF
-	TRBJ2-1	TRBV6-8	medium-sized	TGTGCCAGCAGTAACCCAGGCCACTCACAAGAGCAGTTCTTC	CASSNPGHSQEQFF
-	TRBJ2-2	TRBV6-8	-	TGTGCCATCAGTGGAGGCGGGGACACCGGGGAGCTGTTTTTT	CAISGGGDTGELFF
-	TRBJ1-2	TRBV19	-	TGTGCCAGTAGTATAGCGGACGTGGGTGGCTACACCTTC	CASSIADVGGYTF
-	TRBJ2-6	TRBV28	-	TGTGCCAGCCGCACGCGCTCTGGGGCCAACGTCCTGACTTTC	CASRTRSGANVLTF
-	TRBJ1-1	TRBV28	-	TGTGCCAGCCTAACTGGGGCGGAGGGGGACACTGAAGCTTTCTTT	CASLTGAEGDTEAFF
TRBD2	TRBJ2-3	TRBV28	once	TGTGCCAGCACCCCTGGGGCGGGAGCGGGCGATACGCAGTATTTT	CASTPGAGAGDTQYF
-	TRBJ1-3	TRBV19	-	TGTGCCAGTAGTGTCCATGGGGGGCAATCAGGAAACACCATATATTTT	CASSVHGGQSGNTIYF
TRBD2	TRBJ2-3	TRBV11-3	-	TGTGCCAGCAGCCCCTCTGGCGGGAGGACAGATACGCAGTATTTT	CASSPSGGRTDTQYF
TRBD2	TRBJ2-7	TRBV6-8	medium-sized	TGTGCCAGCAGTGGTCCGGGACTACCCAACTACGAGCAGTACTTC	CASSGPGLPNYEQYF
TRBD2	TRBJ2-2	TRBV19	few	TGTGCCAGTAGTAGACTAGCGGGAGGTGGCGGGGAGCTGTTTTTT	CASSRLAGGGGELFF
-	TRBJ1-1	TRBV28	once	TGTGCCAGCGCCTGGGGGGGGACTGAAGCTTTCTTT	CASAWGGTEAFF
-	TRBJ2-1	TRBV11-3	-	TGTGCCAGCAGCTTAGTACTAGCCACAACGAGCTCCTACAATGAGCAGTTCTTC	CASSLVLATTSSYNEQFF
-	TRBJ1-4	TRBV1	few	TGCGCCAGCAGCCAAGAGGACAGGGTAACAACTAATGAAAAACTGTTTTTT	CASSQEDRVTTNEKLFF
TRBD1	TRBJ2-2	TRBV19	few	TGTGCCAGTAGCCGGACAGGGGGGAACACCGGGGAGCTGTTTTTT	CASSRTGGNTGELFF
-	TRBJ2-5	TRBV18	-	TGTGCCAGCTCACCCGAGAGAGAGACCCAGTACTTC	CASSPERETQYF
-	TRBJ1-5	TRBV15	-	TGTGCCACCAGCATGATACAGCCCCCAAATCAGCCCCAGCATTTT	CATSMIQPPNQPQHF
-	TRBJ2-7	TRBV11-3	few	TGTGCCAGCAGCTTAGGAGGGTCCTCCTACGAGCAGTACTTC	CASSLGGSSYEQYF
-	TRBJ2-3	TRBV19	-	TGTGCCAGTAGTATTAAAGGGGACAGCACAGATACGCAGTATTTT	CASSIKGDSTDTQYF
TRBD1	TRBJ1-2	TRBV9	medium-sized	TGTGCCAGCAGCGTGCGGAATGACCCCCGGGACAGGGACGAAAATGGCTACACCTTC	CASSVRNDPRDRDENGYTF
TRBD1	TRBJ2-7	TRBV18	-	TGTGCCAGCTCACCAGTGGGACAGACTACCTCCTACGAGCAGTACTTC	CASSPVGQTTSYEQYF
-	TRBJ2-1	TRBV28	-	TGTGCCAGCAGTGTCACCGGGTCCCTCGCTAAGCAGTTCTTC	CASSVTGSLAKQFF
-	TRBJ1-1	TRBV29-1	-	TGCAGCATCACCGGGACCGACGATGGAGCTTTCTTT	CSITGTDDGAFF
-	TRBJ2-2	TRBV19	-	TGTGCCAGTAATCCCCGCGGCCGCGACACCGGGGAGCTGTTTTTT	CASNPRGRDTGELFF
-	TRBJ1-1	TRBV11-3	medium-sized	TGTGCCAGCAGCGACACCGGCGCGGGGACTGAAGCTTTCTTT	CASSDTGAGTEAFF
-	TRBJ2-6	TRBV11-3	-	TGTGCCAGCAGCTCGTCTACCACCGGGGCCAACGTCCTGACTTTC	CASSSSTTGANVLTF
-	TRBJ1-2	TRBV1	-	TGCGCCAGCAGCCAAGATCCGGGAAACTATGGCTACACCTTC	CASSQDPGNYGYTF
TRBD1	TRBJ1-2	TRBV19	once	TGTGCCAGTAGTGCTGGACAGGGAATGTCTGGCTACACCTTC	CASSAGQGMSGYTF
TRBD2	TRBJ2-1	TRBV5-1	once	TGCGCCAGCAGCTTGGGTAGCGGGAGTTACAATGAGCAGTTCTTC	CASSLGSGSYNEQFF
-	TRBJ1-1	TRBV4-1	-	TGCGCCAGCAGCCAAGTACGCCCGGGACACTTGAACACTGAAGCTTTCTTT	CASSQVRPGHLNTEAFF
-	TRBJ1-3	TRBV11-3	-	TGTGCCAGCAGCTCCTCTTTAAGGATTGGAAACACCATATATTTT	CASSSSLRIGNTIYF
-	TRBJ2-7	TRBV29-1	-	TGCAGCGTTGAAGGCCTTTTCGGGACGGATTCCTACGAGCAGTACTTC	CSVEGLFGTDSYEQYF
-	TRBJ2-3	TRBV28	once	TGTGCCAGCAGTTTATTTGCGGGTCTCAGCACAGATACGCAGTATTTT	CASSLFAGLSTDTQYF
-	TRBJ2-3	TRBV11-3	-	TGTGCCAGCAGCTTGGGGGACGTCCGACGCACAGATACGCAGTATTTT	CASSLGDVRRTDTQYF
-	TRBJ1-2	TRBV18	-	TGTGCCAGCTCACAGACCCGAGATCCAGTTTATGGCTACACCTTC	CASSQTRDPVYGYTF
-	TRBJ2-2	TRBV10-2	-	TGCGCCAGCACACGCCAGGGGAACACCGGGGAGCTGTTTTTT	CASTRQGNTGELFF
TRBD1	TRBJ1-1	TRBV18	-	TGTGCCAGCTACAGGGGCCAGAACACTGAAGCTTTCTTT	CASYRGQNTEAFF
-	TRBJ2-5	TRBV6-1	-	TGTGCCAGCAGTGAAGTGGTAGGGGAGACCCAGTACTTC	CASSEVVGETQYF
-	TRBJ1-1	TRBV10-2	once	TGCGCCAGCACCGGGGGGGGGCTCGGCACTGAAGCTTTCTTT	CASTGGGLGTEAFF
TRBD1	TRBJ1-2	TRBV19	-	TGTGCCATTCAGGACAGGGTCTATGGCTACACCTTC	CAIQDRVYGYTF
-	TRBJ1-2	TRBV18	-	TGTGCCAGCTCACCGGGCGGGTTCTCTAACTATGGCTACACCTTC	CASSPGGFSNYGYTF
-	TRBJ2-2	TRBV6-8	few	TGTGCCACACTTAGGGGGGCGAACACCGGGGAGCTGTTTTTC	CATLRGANTGELFF
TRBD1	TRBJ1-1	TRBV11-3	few	TGTGCCAGCAGCTTGGACAGGGATAGAACTGAAGCTTTCTTT	CASSLDRDRTEAFF
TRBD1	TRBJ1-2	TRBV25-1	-	TGTGCCAGCAGGGATCGGGACAGTAACTATGGCTACACCTTC	CASRDRDSNYGYTF
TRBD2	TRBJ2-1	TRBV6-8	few	TGTGCCAGCAGTGTCGGGACTAGCGGGAGAAATGAGCAGTTCTTC	CASSVGTSGRNEQFF
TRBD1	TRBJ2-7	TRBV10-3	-	TGTGCCACAAATCGGGACAGGGGCTACGAGCAGTACTTC	CATNRDRGYEQYF
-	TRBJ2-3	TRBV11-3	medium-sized	TGTGCCAGCAGCTTAGTATCCGGGGCGGATACGCAGTATTTT	CASSLVSGADTQYF
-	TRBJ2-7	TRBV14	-	TGTGCCAGCAGCCCGAGCTCCTACGAGCAGTACTTC	CASSPSSYEQYF
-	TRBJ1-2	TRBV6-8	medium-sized	TGTGCCAGCAGTTACTCTGAGCCAGGAGCTAACTATGGCTACACCTTC	CASSYSEPGANYGYTF
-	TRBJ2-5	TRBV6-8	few	TGTGCCAGCGCTGACGCCGGGAGCCTCGGGACCCAGTACTTC	CASADAGSLGTQYF
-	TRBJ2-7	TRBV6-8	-	TGTGCCAGCAGTACAGTTTCGTCCGAGCAGTACTTC	CASSTVSSEQYF
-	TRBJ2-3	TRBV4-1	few	TGCGCCAGCAGCCAAGGGCCCATGGGCGATACGCAGTATTTT	CASSQGPMGDTQYF
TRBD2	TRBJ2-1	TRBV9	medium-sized	TGTGCCAGCAGCGTAGGGACTAGCGGGATAGATGAGCAGTTCTTC	CASSVGTSGIDEQFF
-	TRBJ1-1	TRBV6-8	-	TGTGCCAGCAGGGGGGAAGTTTACACTGAAGCTTTCTTT	CASRGEVYTEAFF
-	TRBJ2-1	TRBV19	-	TGTGCCAGTAGTATCTCGGGGGGCGCAGGTAATGAGCAGTTCTTC	CASSISGGAGNEQFF
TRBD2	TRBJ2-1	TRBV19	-	TGTGCCAGTAGTATTGGACTAGCGGATTATAAGTTCTTC	CASSIGLADYKFF
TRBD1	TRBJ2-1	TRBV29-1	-	TGCAGCGTTGAAAACCGGGACAGGGGTTACAATGAGCAGTTCTTC	CSVENRDRGYNEQFF
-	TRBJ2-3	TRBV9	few	TGTGCCAGCAGTGAAGTTGGGTTTGATACGCAGTATTTT	CASSEVGFDTQYF